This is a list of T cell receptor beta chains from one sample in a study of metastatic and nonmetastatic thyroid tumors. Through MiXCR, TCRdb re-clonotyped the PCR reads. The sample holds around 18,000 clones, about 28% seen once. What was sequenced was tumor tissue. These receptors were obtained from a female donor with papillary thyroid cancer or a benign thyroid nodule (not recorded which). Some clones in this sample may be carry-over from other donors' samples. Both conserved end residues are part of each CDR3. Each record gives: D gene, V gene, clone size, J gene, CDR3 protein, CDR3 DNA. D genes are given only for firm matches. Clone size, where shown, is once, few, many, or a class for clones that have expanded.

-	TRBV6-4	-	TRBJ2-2	CASSLLETGPGELFF	TGTGCCAGCAGTTTACTCGAGACCGGGCCCGGGGAGCTGTTTTTT
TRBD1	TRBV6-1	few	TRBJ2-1	CASSDGATGVYNEQFF	TGTGCCAGCAGTGACGGGGCCACAGGGGTTTACAATGAGCAGTTCTTC
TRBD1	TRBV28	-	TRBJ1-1	CASSTQGANTEAFF	TGTGCCAGCAGCACACAGGGGGCGAACACTGAAGCTTTCTTT
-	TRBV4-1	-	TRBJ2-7	CASSQERAYEQYF	TGCGCCAGCAGCCAAGAAAGGGCCTACGAGCAGTACTTC
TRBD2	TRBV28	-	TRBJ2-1	CASSETSGSLGEQFF	TGTGCCAGCAGTGAGACTAGCGGGAGTTTGGGTGAGCAGTTCTTC
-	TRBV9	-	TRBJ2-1	CASSAEGGGLF	TGTGCCAGCAGCGCAGAAGGGGGGGGGCTCTTC
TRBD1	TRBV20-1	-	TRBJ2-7	CSAMGQGDLGSYEQYF	TGCAGTGCTATGGGACAGGGAGATTTAGGATCCTACGAGCAGTACTTC
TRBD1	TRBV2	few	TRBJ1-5	CASRGQGNQPQHF	TGTGCCAGCAGGGGACAGGGGAATCAGCCCCAGCATTTT
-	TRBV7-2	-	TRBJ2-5	CASSLAPRQAQETQYF	TGTGCCAGCAGCTTAGCGCCCAGACAGGCCCAAGAGACCCAGTACTTC
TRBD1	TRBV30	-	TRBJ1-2	CAWSPPGQGVGGYTF	TGTGCCTGGAGTCCCCCGGGACAGGGGGTTGGTGGCTACACCTTC
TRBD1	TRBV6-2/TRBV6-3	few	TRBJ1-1	CASSYQGANTEAFF	TGTGCCAGCAGTTACCAGGGGGCGAACACTGAAGCTTTCTTT
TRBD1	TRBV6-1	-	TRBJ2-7	CASIRGTGSTYEQYF	TGTGCCAGCATCAGGGGGACGGGTTCAACCTACGAGCAGTACTTC
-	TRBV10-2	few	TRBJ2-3	CASSNGARNTQYF	TGCGCCAGCAGCAATGGTGCCAGAAATACGCAGTATTTT
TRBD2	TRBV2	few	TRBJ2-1	CASSGTSGSLNEQFF	TGTGCCAGCAGTGGGACTAGCGGGAGTCTTAATGAGCAGTTCTTC
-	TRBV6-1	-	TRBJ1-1	CASSGQNTEAFF	TGTGCCAGCAGTGGACAGAACACTGAAGCTTTCTTT
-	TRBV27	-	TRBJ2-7	CASSLKGPDYEQYF	TGTGCCAGCAGTTTAAAGGGACCCGACTACGAGCAGTACTTC
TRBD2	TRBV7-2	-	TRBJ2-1	CASSLLRGWNEQFF	TGTGCCAGCAGCTTATTGCGGGGGTGGAATGAGCAGTTCTTC
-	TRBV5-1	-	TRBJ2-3	CASSLSQGTIGTDTQYF	TGCGCCAGCAGCTTGAGTCAGGGCACCATAGGCACAGATACGCAGTATTTT
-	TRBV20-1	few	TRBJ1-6	CSARDGNSPLHF	TGCAGTGCTAGAGATGGTAATTCACCCCTCCACTTT
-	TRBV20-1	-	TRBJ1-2	CSARDNTVGASYGYTF	TGCAGTGCTAGAGACAACACCGTGGGGGCGTCCTATGGCTACACCTTC
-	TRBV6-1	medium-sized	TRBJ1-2	CASRTRDSPYGYTF	TGTGCCAGCAGGACCCGAGACAGCCCCTATGGCTACACCTTC
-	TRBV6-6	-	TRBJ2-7	CASSYSGHAEQYF	TGTGCCAGCAGTTACTCCGGACACGCCGAGCAGTACTTC